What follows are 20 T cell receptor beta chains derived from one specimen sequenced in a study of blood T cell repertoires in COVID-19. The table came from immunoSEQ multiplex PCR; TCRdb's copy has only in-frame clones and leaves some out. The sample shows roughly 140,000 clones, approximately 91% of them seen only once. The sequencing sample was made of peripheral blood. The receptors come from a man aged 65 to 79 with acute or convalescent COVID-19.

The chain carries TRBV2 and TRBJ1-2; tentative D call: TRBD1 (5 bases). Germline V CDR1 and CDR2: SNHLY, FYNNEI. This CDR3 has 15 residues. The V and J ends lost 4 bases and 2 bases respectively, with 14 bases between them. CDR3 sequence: CASSGQSTANYGYTF. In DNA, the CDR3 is TGTGCCAGCAGTGGACAGAGTACTGCCAACTATGGCTACACCTTC. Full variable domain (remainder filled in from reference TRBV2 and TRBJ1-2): EPEVTQTPSHQVTQMGQEVILRCVPISNHLYFYWYRQILGQKVEFLVSFYNNEISEKSEIFDDQFSVERPDGSNFTLKIRSTKLEDSAMYFCASSGQSTANYGYTFGSGTRLTVV.

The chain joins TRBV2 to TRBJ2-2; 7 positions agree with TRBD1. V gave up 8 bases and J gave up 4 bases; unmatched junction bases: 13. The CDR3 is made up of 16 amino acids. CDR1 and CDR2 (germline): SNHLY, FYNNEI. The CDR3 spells CASRPGTDPSTGELFF. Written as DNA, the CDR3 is TGTGCCAGCCGACCCGGGACAGACCCCTCCACCGGGGAGCTGTTTTTT.

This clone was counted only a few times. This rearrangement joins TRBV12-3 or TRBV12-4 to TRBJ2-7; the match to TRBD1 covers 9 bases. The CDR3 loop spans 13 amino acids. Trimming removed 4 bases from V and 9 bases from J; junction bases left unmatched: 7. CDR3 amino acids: CASSSGTGRRQYF. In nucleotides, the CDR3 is TGTGCCAGCAGTTCCGGGACAGGGCGAAGGCAGTACTTC.

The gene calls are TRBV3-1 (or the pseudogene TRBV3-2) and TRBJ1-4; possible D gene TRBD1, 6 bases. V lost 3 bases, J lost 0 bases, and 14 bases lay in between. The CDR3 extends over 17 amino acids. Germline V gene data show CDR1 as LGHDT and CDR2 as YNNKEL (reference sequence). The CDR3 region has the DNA TGTGCCAGCAGCCAGGGACATCCTTTGGCAACTAATGAAAAACTGTTTTTT. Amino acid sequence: CASSQGHPLATNEKLFF.

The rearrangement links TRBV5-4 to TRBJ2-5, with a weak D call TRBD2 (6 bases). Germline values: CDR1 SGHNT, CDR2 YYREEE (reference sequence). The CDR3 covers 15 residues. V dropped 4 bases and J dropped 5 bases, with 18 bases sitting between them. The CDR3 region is CASSLEELAKETQYF. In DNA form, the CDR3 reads TGTGCCAGCAGCCTCGAGGAGCTAGCGAAGGAGACCCAGTACTTC.

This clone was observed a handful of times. The DNA for the CDR3 is TGCAGCGTTGAGGACTTAAGATTCAACGAGCAGTACTTC. It is translated as CSVEDLRFNEQYF. The chain carries TRBV29-1 and TRBJ2-7, with D tentatively TRBD2 (5 bases). The germline gives CDR1 SQVTM, CDR2 ANQGSEA. The CDR3 totals 13 residues. Trimming left V 3 bases short and J 5 bases short, with 14 bases between.

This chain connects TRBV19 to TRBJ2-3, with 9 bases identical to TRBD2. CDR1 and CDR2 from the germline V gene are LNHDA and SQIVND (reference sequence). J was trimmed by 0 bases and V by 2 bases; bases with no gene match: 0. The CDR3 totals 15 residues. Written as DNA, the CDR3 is TGTGCCAGTAGTATAACTAGCGGGAGCACAGATACGCAGTATTTT. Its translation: CASSITSGSTDTQYF.

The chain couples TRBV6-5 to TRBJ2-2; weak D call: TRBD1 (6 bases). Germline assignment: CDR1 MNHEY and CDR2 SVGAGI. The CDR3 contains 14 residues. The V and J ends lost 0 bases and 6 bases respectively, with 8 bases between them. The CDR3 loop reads CASSYSAGAGELFF. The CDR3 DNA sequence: TGTGCCAGCAGTTACTCTGCAGGGGCCGGGGAGCTGTTTTTT.

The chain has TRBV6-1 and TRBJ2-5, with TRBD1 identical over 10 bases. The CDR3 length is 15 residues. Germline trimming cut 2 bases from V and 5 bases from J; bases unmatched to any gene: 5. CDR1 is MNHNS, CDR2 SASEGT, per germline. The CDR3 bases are TGTGCCAGCAGTGAATTATGGACAGGGGGGGAGACCCAGTACTTC. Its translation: CASSELWTGGETQYF.

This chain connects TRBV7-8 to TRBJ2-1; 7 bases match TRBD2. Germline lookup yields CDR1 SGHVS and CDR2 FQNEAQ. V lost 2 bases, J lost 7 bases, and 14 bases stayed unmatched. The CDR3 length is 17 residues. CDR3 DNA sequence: TGTGCCAGCAGCTTAAGGTCCCGCGGGGGTGTGGAGAATGAGCAGTTCTTC. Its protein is CASSLRSRGGVENEQFF.

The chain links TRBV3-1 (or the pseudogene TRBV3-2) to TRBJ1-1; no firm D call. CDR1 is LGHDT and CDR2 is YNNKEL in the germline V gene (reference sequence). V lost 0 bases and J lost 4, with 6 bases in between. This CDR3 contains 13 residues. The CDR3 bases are TGTGCCAGCAGCCAAGATGGCCCCACTGAAGCTTTCTTT. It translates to CASSQDGPTEAFF.

Here the CDR3 DNA reads TGTGCCAGCAGCTTAGAGGGGGCTGGCAATCAGCCCCAGCATTTT. Residues: CASSLEGAGNQPQHF. This chain links TRBV5-5 with TRBJ1-5; 7 nucleotides match TRBD1. V lost 2 bases to trimming and J lost 2 bases; unmatched junction nucleotides: 4. Looked up from germline, CDR1 is SGHKS and CDR2 is YYEKEE (reference sequence). The CDR3 covers 15 residues.

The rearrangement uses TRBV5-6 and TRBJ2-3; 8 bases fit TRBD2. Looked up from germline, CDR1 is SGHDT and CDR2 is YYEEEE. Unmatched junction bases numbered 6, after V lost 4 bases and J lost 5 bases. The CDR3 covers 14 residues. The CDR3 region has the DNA TGTGCCAGCAGCCCCGGGAGGGCCAGAGATACGCAGTATTTT. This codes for CASSPGRARDTQYF.

The CDR3 reads CASSIQGSTGELFF. The CDR3 DNA sequence: TGTGCCAGTAGTATCCAGGGAAGCACCGGGGAGCTGTTTTTT. The chain links TRBV19 to TRBJ2-2, with a weak D call TRBD1 (5 bases). Germline V gene data show CDR1 as LNHDA and CDR2 as SQIVND (reference sequence). V was pared by 3 bases and J by 4 bases, with 9 bases between. This CDR3 is built from 14 residues.

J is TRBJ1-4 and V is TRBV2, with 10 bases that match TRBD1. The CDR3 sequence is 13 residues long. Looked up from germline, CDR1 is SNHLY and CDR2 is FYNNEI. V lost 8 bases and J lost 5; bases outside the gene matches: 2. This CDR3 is CASRTGGNEKLFF. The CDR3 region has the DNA TGTGCCAGCCGGACAGGGGGGAATGAAAAACTGTTTTTT.

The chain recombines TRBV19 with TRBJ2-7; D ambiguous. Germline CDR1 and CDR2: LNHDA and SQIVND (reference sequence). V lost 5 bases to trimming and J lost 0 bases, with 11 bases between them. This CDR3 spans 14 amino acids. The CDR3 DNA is TGTGCCAGTAGTCGAGGTCAGAACTCCTACGAGCAGTACTTC. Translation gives CASSRGQNSYEQYF.

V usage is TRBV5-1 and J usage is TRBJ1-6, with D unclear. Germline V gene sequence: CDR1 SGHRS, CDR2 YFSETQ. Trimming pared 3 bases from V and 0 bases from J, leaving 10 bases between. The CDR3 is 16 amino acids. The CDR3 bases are TGCGCCAGCAGCTCACGCCCGAGCTCCTATAATTCACCCCTCCACTTT. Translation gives CASSSRPSSYNSPLHF.

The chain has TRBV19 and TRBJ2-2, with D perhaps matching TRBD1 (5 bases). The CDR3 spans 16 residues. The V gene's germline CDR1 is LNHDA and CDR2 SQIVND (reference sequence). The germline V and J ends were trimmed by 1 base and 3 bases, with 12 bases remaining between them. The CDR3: CASSIGGRVYTGELFF. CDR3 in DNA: TGTGCCAGTAGTATAGGCGGCAGGGTGTACACCGGGGAGCTGTTTTTT.

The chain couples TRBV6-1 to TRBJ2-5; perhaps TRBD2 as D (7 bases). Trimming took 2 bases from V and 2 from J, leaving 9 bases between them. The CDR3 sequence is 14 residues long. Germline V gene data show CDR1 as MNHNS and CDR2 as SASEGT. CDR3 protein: CASSESGTQETQYF. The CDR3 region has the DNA TGTGCCAGCAGTGAAAGCGGGACACAAGAGACCCAGTACTTC.

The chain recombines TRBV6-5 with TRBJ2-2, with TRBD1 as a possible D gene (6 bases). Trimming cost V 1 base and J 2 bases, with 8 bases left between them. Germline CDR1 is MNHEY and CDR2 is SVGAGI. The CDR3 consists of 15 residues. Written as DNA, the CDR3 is TGTGCCAGCAGTTACTGGACAGTCAACACCGGGGAGCTGTTTTTT. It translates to CASSYWTVNTGELFF.